This TCR beta chain was identified during a study of blood T cell repertoires in COVID-19. Study context: PBMCs, B-cell-depleted T cells, or T cells were the source of the cDNA or gDNA that made up the material.

The CDR3 sequence is 13 residues long. V lost 6 bases and J lost 6; bases outside the gene matches: 6. Germline V gene data show CDR1 as SEHNR and CDR2 as FQNEAQ (reference sequence). Profiling relied on immunoSEQ multiplex PCR, and the TCRdb table lists in-frame clones only, not all of them. The sample consists of fewer than 250,000 clones, about 77% of them appearing once. The chain links TRBV7-9 to TRBJ2-7; TRBD1 agrees at 9 bases. The sequenced material came from PBMCs or T cells enriched from blood (not recorded which). This TCR was sampled from a woman between 50 and 59 years old with acute COVID-19. The CDR3 is CASRRDRAAEQYV. Here the CDR3 DNA reads TGTGCCAGCAGACGGGACAGGGCTGCCGAGCAGTACGTC.